These 20 T cell receptor beta chains were sequenced from one sample in a study of cytomegalovirus exposure and HLA in healthy donors. Primers included in the PCR were 60 Vbeta and 13 Jbeta primers. Only in-frame clones appear in the TCRdb table, and some are missing; sequencing was by immunoSEQ multiplex PCR. The sample totals around 100,000 clones; its top ten clones hold 3.7%. The material sequenced was PBMCs. Receptors were obtained from a man aged 30-40 years in good health and CMV-seronegative.

V gene TRBV15 combines with J gene TRBJ1-2, with 9 bases lining up with TRBD1. Losses at the gene ends were 2 bases for V and 7 bases for J; bases not matched to a gene: 8. The germline CDR1 and CDR2 sequences are LNHNV and YYDKDF (reference sequence). This CDR3 region has 15 residues. For the CDR3, the DNA is TGTGCCACCAGCAGACCGGACAGGGGCGTTTTTGGCTACACCTTC. It yields the protein CATSRPDRGVFGYTF.

This chain links TRBV19 with TRBJ1-2; D remains ambiguous. V lost 4 bases and J lost 5, with 11 bases in between. CDR3 length: 13 residues. Germline lookup yields CDR1 LNHDA and CDR2 SQIVND (reference sequence). The CDR3 region is CASSTGLIYGYTF. CDR3 nucleotides: TGTGCCAGTAGTACCGGACTTATATATGGCTACACCTTC.

The rearrangement links TRBV4-1 to TRBJ1-1; the match to TRBD1 covers 7 bases. V dropped 0 bases and J dropped 0; count of bases not matched to a gene: 1. This CDR3 spans 15 amino acids. Germline CDR1 is MGHRA and CDR2 is YSYEKL. The CDR3 bases are TGCGCCAGCAGCCAAGACAGGGGGATGAACACTGAAGCTTTCTTT. The encoded protein is CASSQDRGMNTEAFF.

The V call is TRBV7-2, the J call TRBJ1-3, with D unresolved. The germline CDR1 and CDR2 sequences are SGHTA and FQGNSA. V lost 0 bases and J 0 bases, leaving 3 bases between the germline ends. The CDR3 is 14 residues long. CDR3 DNA sequence: TGTGCCAGCAGCTTAGCCGGCTCTGGAAACACCATATATTTT. Translating it yields CASSLAGSGNTIYF. Complete variable domain (other parts from reference TRBV7-2 and TRBJ1-3): GAGVSQSPSNKVTEKGKDVELRCDPISGHTALYWYRQSLGQGLEFLIYFQGNSAPDKSGLPSDRFSAERTGGSVSTLTIQRTQQEDSAVYLCASSLAGSGNTIYFGEGSWLTVV.

Turning to this clone: Other nucleotide sequences in the sample specify the same CDR3. This rearrangement joins TRBV7-9 to TRBJ1-3; TRBD1 is a possible D gene (5 bases). Germline CDR1 and CDR2: SEHNR and FQNEAQ (reference sequence). The CDR3 covers 15 residues. V was pared by 1 base and J by 3 bases, with 10 bases between. The CDR3 reads CASSLGQGSGNTIYF. CDR3 nucleotides: TGTGCCAGCAGCTTAGGCCAGGGAAGTGGAAACACCATATATTTT.

The CDR3 loop is CASSRLAHAGEQFF. The CDR3 DNA is TGCGCCAGCAGCCGACTAGCTCATGCCGGGGAGCAGTTCTTC. The chain combines TRBV5-1 with TRBJ2-1; the match to TRBD2 covers 7 bases. Trimming removed 4 bases from V and 10 bases from J; junction bases left unmatched: 11. Germline CDR1 is SGHRS and CDR2 is YFSETQ. This CDR3 spans 14 amino acids.

This chain links TRBV15 with TRBJ2-4; D is unclear. Germline CDR1 reads LNHNV; CDR2 reads YYDKDF (reference sequence). V was cut by 1 base and J by 4 bases, with 5 bases left in between. CDR3 length: 13 amino acids. The CDR3 DNA reads TGTGCCACCAGCAGAGTTCTTAAAAACATTCAGTACTTC. It translates to CATSRVLKNIQYF.

The chain employs TRBV6-5 and TRBJ2-7, with a tentative D call TRBD1 (5 bases). The germline V and J ends were trimmed by 4 bases and 0 bases, with 10 bases remaining between them. Looked up from germline, CDR1 is MNHEY and CDR2 is SVGAGI. This CDR3 is 14 amino acids long. CDR3 loop: CASSFQDSSYEQYF. CDR3 nucleotide sequence: TGTGCCAGCAGTTTCCAAGACAGCTCCTACGAGCAGTACTTC.

The gene calls are TRBV30 and TRBJ2-5, with D possibly matching TRBD1 (5 bases). Germline values: CDR1 GTSNPN, CDR2 SVGIG (reference sequence). Trimming cost V 3 bases and J 5 bases, with 13 bases left between them. The length of the CDR3 is 13 residues. In DNA, the CDR3 is TGTGCCTGGAGCTTCGCCAGGGTGGAGACCCAGTACTTC. Protein product: CAWSFARVETQYF.

V and J are TRBV6-6 and TRBJ2-7; tentatively, D is TRBD1 (6 bases). The CDR3 loop spans 14 amino acids. CDR1 MNHNY and CDR2 SVGAGI come from the germline V gene (reference sequence). V was pared by 6 bases and J by 6 bases, with 18 bases between. This CDR3 is CASRNRQVGSEQYF. The CDR3 DNA is TGTGCCAGCAGAAACCGACAGGTCGGGTCCGAGCAGTACTTC.

CDR3 residues: CAAAGSSNQPQHF. The CDR3 DNA reads TGTGCCGCAGCCGGGTCTAGCAATCAGCCCCAGCATTTT. The chain joins TRBV6-5 to TRBJ1-5; D gene ambiguous. The CDR3 has 13 residues. V gave up 11 bases and J gave up 0 bases, with 11 bases separating them. Germline CDR1 is MNHEY and CDR2 is SVGAGI.

The chain links TRBV5-1 to TRBJ2-1; D possibly corresponds to TRBD1 (6 bases). V lost 4 bases and J lost 0, with 17 bases in between. Germline values: CDR1 SGHRS, CDR2 YFSETQ. The CDR3 loop spans 17 amino acids. For the CDR3, the DNA is TGCGCCAGCAGCCCGGAGACCACAGGGCGCTCCTACAATGAGCAGTTCTTC. This sequence encodes CASSPETTGRSYNEQFF. Drawing the rest from reference TRBV5-1 and TRBJ2-1, the complete variable domain is KAGVTQTPRYLIKTRGQQVTLSCSPISGHRSVSWYQQTPGQGLQFLFEYFSETQRNKGNFPGRFSGRQFSNSRSEMNVSTLELGDSALYLCASSPETTGRSYNEQFFGPGTRLTVL.

The chain combines TRBV7-9 with TRBJ1-1; D possibly corresponds to TRBD1 (5 bases). The CDR3 covers 14 residues. Trimming pared 7 bases from V and 1 base from J, leaving 13 bases between. In germline, CDR1 is SEHNR, CDR2 FQNEAQ (reference sequence). CDR3 bases: TGTGCCAGCACCCAAGGGGCAAGGAACACTGAAGCTTTCTTT. Its protein is CASTQGARNTEAFF.

The rearrangement uses TRBV6-6 and TRBJ2-5; D is possibly TRBD1 (6 bases). The CDR3 length is 13 residues. Trimming pared 7 bases from V and 1 base from J, leaving 10 bases between. In germline, CDR1 is MNHNY, CDR2 SVGAGI (reference sequence). This chain's CDR3 is CASNHRVQETQYF. CDR3 coding DNA: TGTGCCAGCAACCACAGGGTCCAAGAGACCCAGTACTTC.

This chain links TRBV13 with TRBJ2-1; 10 nucleotides align to TRBD2. There are 16 residues in the CDR3. The germline V gene encodes CDR1 PRHDT and CDR2 FYEKMQ (reference sequence). V gave up 3 bases and J gave up 8 bases; unmatched junction bases: 10. The CDR3 sequence is CASSFMSGGAYHEQFF. The CDR3 region has the DNA TGTGCCAGCAGCTTCATGAGCGGGGGGGCCTATCATGAGCAGTTCTTC. Combining the CDR3 with reference TRBV13 and TRBJ2-1 gives the whole variable domain AAGVIQSPRHLIKEKRETATLKCYPIPRHDTVYWYQQGPGQDPQFLISFYEKMQSDKGSIPDRFSAQQFSDYHSELNMSSLELGDSALYFCASSFMSGGAYHEQFFGPGTRLTVL.

J is TRBJ2-7 and V is TRBV5-1; TRBD1 might be the D (5 bases). CDR1 is SGHRS and CDR2 is YFSETQ in the germline V gene. CDR3 size: 19 residues. V lost 0 bases and J lost 0, with 22 bases in between. This CDR3 reads CASSLGAGQASPSSYEQYF. The CDR3 nucleotides are TGCGCCAGCAGCTTGGGAGCAGGGCAGGCATCTCCAAGCTCCTACGAGCAGTACTTC.

The genes are TRBV19 and TRBJ1-3; D ambiguous. V dropped 1 base and J dropped 1 base, with 11 bases sitting between them. The CDR3 length is 16 residues. The V gene's germline CDR1 is LNHDA and CDR2 SQIVND (reference sequence). DNA for the CDR3: TGTGCCAGTAGTATAGTTACTCCGGGATCTGGAAACACCATATATTTT. Translation gives CASSIVTPGSGNTIYF.

The chain uses TRBV14 and TRBJ1-2, with D tentatively TRBD1 (6 bases). Germline CDR1 SGHDN, CDR2 FVKESK. V shed 3 bases and J shed 0 bases, with 17 bases lying between them. The CDR3 is made up of 17 amino acids. CDR3: CASSHAEGRGSNYGYTF. CDR3 coding DNA: TGTGCCAGCAGCCACGCGGAGGGGAGGGGGTCTAACTATGGCTACACCTTC. The full variable domain, in which reference TRBV14 and TRBJ1-2 provide the parts outside the CDR3, is EAGVTQFPSHSVIEKGQTVTLRCDPISGHDNLYWYRRVMGKEIKFLLHFVKESKQDESGMPNNRFLAERTGGTYSTLKVQPAELEDSGVYFCASSHAEGRGSNYGYTFGSGTRLTVV.

V gene TRBV7-9 combines with J gene TRBJ2-7; tentative D call: TRBD1 (5 bases). Trimming left V 10 bases short and J 1 base short, with 14 bases between. In germline, CDR1 is SEHNR, CDR2 FQNEAQ (reference sequence). The CDR3 has 13 residues. CDR3 nucleotide sequence: TGTGCCATTGACAGTGACCTATCCTACGAGCAGTACTTC. Protein product: CAIDSDLSYEQYF.

The rearrangement joins TRBV9 to TRBJ1-4; no reliable D call. Trimming left V 0 bases short and J 7 bases short, with 13 bases between. This CDR3 is 15 amino acids long. CDR1 and CDR2 (germline): SGDLS, YYNGEE. For the CDR3, the DNA is TGTGCCAGCAGCGTAGATTCCGGGGATGGTGAAAAACTGTTTTTT. Its translation is CASSVDSGDGEKLFF.